The T cell receptor (beta chain) under discussion was sequenced for a study of T cell responses to AZD1222 COVID-19 vaccine. Study-wide points: Increases in Spike-specific TCR breadth and depth were seen after two AZD1222 doses. Females outnumbered males among donors, who were mostly white British; clonal diversity was possibly underestimated. Without day 14 samples, only post-peak T cell repertoires were studied. Unmutated variant regions reportedly attract nearly half of all spike-specific TCRs.

CDR1 and CDR2 from the germline V gene are WNHNN and SYGVQD (reference sequence). V lost 8 bases to trimming and J lost 1 base, with 11 bases between them. The CDR3 runs to 14 residues. A note on this clone: As yet, its antigen is unknown.

Repertoires were generated with immunoSEQ multiplex PCR, while TCRdb's copy carries only in-frame clones and drops some. The sample lists just over 65,000 clones, less than 90% occurring once. This specimen consisted of peripheral blood, obtained on day 0 of AZD1222 vaccination. The clonotype was recovered from an adult in good health. The chain recombines TRBV10-1 with TRBJ2-2, with D unresolved. The CDR3 spells CASSTSWNTGELFF. CDR3 in DNA: TGCGCCAGCTCTACCTCCTGGAACACCGGGGAGCTGTTTTTT.